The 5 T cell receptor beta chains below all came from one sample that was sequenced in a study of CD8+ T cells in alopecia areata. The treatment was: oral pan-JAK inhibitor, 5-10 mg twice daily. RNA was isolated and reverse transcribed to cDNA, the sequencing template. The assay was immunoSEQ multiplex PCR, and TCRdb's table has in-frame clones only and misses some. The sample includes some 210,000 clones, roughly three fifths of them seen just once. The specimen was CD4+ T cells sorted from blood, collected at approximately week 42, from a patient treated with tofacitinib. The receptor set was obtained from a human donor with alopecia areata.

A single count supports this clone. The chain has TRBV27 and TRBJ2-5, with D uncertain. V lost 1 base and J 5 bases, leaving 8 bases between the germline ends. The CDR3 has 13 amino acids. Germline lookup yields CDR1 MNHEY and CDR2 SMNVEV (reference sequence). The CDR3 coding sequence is TGTGCCAGCAGTTTATTTCGAGGCGAGACCCAGTACTTC. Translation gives CASSLFRGETQYF.

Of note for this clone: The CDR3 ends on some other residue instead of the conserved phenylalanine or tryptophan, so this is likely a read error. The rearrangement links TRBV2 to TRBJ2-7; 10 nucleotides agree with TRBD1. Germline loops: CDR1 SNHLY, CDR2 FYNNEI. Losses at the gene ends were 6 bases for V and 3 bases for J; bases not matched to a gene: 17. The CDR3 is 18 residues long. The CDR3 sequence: CASSQLLTLDRGSYEQYL. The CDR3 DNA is TGTGCCAGCAGCCAACTACTGACCTTGGACAGGGGGAGCTACGAGCAGTACCTC.

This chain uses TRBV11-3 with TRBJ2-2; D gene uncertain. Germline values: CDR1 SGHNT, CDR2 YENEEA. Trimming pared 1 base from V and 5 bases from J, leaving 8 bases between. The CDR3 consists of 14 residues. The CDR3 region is CASSLGQATGELFF. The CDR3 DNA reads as TGTGCCAGCAGCTTAGGTCAGGCTACCGGGGAGCTGTTTTTT.

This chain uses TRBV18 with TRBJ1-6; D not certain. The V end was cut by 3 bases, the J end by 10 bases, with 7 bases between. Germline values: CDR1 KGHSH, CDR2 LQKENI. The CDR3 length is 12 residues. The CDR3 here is CASSPVRSPLHF. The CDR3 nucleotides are TGTGCCAGCTCACCGGTGAGATCACCCCTCCACTTT.

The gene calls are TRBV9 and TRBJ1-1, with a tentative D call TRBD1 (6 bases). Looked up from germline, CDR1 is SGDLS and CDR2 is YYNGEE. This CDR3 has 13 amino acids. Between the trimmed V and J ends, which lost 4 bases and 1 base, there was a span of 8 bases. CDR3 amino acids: CASSWTANTEAFF. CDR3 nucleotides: TGTGCCAGCAGCTGGACAGCGAACACTGAAGCTTTCTTT. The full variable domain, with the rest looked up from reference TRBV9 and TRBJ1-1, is DSGVTQTPKHLITATGQRVTLRCSPRSGDLSVYWYQQSLDQGLQFLIQYYNGEERAKGNILERFSAQQFPDLHSELNLSSLELGDSALYFCASSWTANTEAFFGQGTRLTVV.